Each of the 21 T cell receptor beta chains below was sequenced from the same sample in a study of blood T cell repertoires in COVID-19. Assay used: immunoSEQ multiplex PCR; TCRdb lists only in-frame clones, some missing. Here the sample spans about 280,000 clones, around 89% being singletons. Sequenced material: peripheral blood. Receptor source: a man aged 35 to 55 with acute or convalescent COVID-19.

The chain uses TRBV21-1 and TRBJ1-2; TRBD1, as called in the table, went unchecked against the DNA. TRBV21-1 is a pseudogene segment. The CDR3 has 16 residues. CDR3: CASSNQGTTDPYGYTF. CDR3 coding DNA: TGTGCCAGCAGCAACCAGGGGACCACTGATCCCTATGGCTACACCTTC.

The chain joins TRBV5-1 to TRBJ2-7; 11 bases line up with TRBD1. Germline V gene sequence: CDR1 SGHRS, CDR2 YFSETQ. The CDR3 runs to 14 residues. V trimming: 5 bases; J trimming: 6 bases; junction bases outside the gene matches: 7. CDR3 loop: CASSLLDRGLEQYF. The CDR3 nucleotides read TGCGCCAGCAGTCTCTTGGACAGGGGGCTCGAGCAGTACTTC.

The chain employs TRBV2 and TRBJ1-2, with 7 bases fitting TRBD1. CDR3 length: 13 residues. Germline assignment: CDR1 SNHLY and CDR2 FYNNEI. The J segment lost 2 bases and the V segment lost 7 bases, leaving 4 bases of the junction unmatched. CDR3 protein: CASMGTANYGYTF. The CDR3 DNA reads as TGTGCCAGCATGGGGACAGCAAACTATGGCTACACCTTC.

The CDR3: CSASDANNEKLFF. The DNA for the CDR3 is TGCAGTGCTAGTGACGCGAATAATGAAAAACTGTTTTTT. The chain couples TRBV20-1 to TRBJ1-4; the D is unclear. This CDR3 contains 13 residues. The V gene lost 3 bases and the J gene lost 4 bases, with 9 bases spanning the gap. Germline-derived CDR1 and CDR2 are DFQATT and SNEGSKA (reference sequence).

This clone was observed a handful of times. J is TRBJ2-3 and V is TRBV5-1, with 9 positions matching TRBD2. V gave up 0 bases and J gave up 0 bases; unmatched junction bases: 2. This CDR3 is built from 16 residues. CDR1 is SGHRS, CDR2 YFSETQ, per germline. The CDR3 loop is CASSLDLAGSTDTQYF. For the CDR3, the DNA is TGCGCCAGCAGCTTGGATCTAGCGGGGAGCACAGATACGCAGTATTTT.

The genes are TRBV11-2 and TRBJ2-3, with 8 bases that match TRBD2. Germline-derived CDR1 and CDR2 are SGHAT and FQNNGV. J gave up 1 base and V 5 bases, and 11 bases lay outside the gene matches. The CDR3 runs 17 residues. The CDR3 is CASSLGGAGAGTDTQYF. CDR3 sequence (DNA): TGTGCCAGCAGCCTTGGAGGAGCGGGGGCCGGCACAGATACGCAGTATTTT.

V and J are TRBV27 and TRBJ1-1; D is unresolved. This CDR3 has 15 amino acids. CDR1 is MNHEY and CDR2 is SMNVEV in the germline V gene (reference sequence). Trimming took 5 bases from V and 1 from J, leaving 14 bases between them. CDR3 nucleotide sequence: TGTGCCAGCAGTCCCCTGGCCAGTCCGAACACTGAAGCTTTCTTT. Its protein product is CASSPLASPNTEAFF.

The chain uses TRBV5-1 and TRBJ1-2; D is possibly TRBD1 (6 bases). This CDR3 has 14 amino acids. Trimming pared 0 bases from V and 6 bases from J, leaving 12 bases between. CDR1 is SGHRS and CDR2 is YFSETQ in the germline V gene. CDR3 coding DNA: TGCGCCAGCAGCTTGGGGTGGACAGACCATGGCTACACCTTC. Protein sequence: CASSLGWTDHGYTF.

The V call is TRBV5-6, the J call TRBJ2-7; TRBD2 matches 11 bases. The CDR3 covers 16 residues. From germline, CDR1 is SGHDT and CDR2 YYEEEE. The ends lost 0 bases at V and 0 bases at J; junction bases unmatched: 2. The DNA for the CDR3 is TGTGCCAGCAGCTTGGTAGGGACTAGCGGCTCCTACGAGCAGTACTTC. This translates into CASSLVGTSGSYEQYF.

This chain links TRBV7-2 with TRBJ1-2; D gene unclear. V was shortened by 7 bases and J by 2 bases, with 11 bases between the two germline ends. Germline V gene sequence: CDR1 SGHTA, CDR2 FQGNSA. The CDR3 is 13 residues long. CDR3 in amino acids: CASTSPGNYGYTF. CDR3 sequence (DNA): TGTGCCAGCACCTCCCCGGGGAACTATGGCTACACCTTC.

This chain links TRBV12-5 with TRBJ1-3; D is uncertain. Germline CDR1 reads LGHNT; CDR2 reads FRNRAP. Trimming pared 2 bases from V and 10 bases from J, leaving 12 bases between. This CDR3 is built from 13 residues. The CDR3 loop reads CASGLNNRWTIYF. The CDR3 nucleotides read TGTGCTAGTGGTTTGAATAATCGGTGGACCATATATTTT.

This chain links TRBV24-1 with TRBJ2-7; D is ambiguous. CDR3 length: 14 residues. From germline, CDR1 is KGHDR and CDR2 SFDVKD. Trimming removed 6 bases at V and 2 bases at J, with 13 bases between. CDR3 in amino acids: CATSPHGVTYEQYF. CDR3 DNA sequence: TGTGCCACCAGTCCCCATGGAGTGACCTACGAGCAGTACTTC.

The J gene is TRBJ2-7, the V gene TRBV6-5, with 8 bases fitting TRBD1. The CDR3 spans 13 residues. J gave up 3 bases and V 5 bases, and 3 bases lay outside the gene matches. Germline values: CDR1 MNHEY, CDR2 SVGAGI. CDR3 bases: TGTGCCAGCAGTCTCGGGACAGGCTACGAGCAGTACTTC. It specifies CASSLGTGYEQYF.

V gene TRBV12-5 combines with J gene TRBJ2-1; maybe TRBD2 (5 bases). With 10 bases removed from V and 3 bases from J, the gap between germline ends came to 13 bases. This CDR3 is 13 amino acids long. Germline V CDR1 and CDR2: LGHNT, FRNRAP. The CDR3 protein is CATTRVSYNEQFF. The CDR3 DNA reads as TGTGCTACAACTAGGGTGAGCTACAATGAGCAGTTCTTC.

This clone was recorded only once. J is TRBJ2-2 and V is TRBV10-2, with 12 bases aligning to TRBD2. The junction had 3 bases not matched to a gene; V was cut back by 6 bases and J by 4 bases. Germline loops: CDR1 WSHSY, CDR2 SAAADI. The CDR3 sequence is 15 residues long. The CDR3 here is CASRSSGGATGELFF. The CDR3 DNA follows: TGCGCCAGCAGATCTAGCGGGGGGGCCACCGGGGAGCTGTTTTTT.

The chain employs TRBV6-1 and TRBJ1-1, with D perhaps TRBD1 (5 bases). From germline, CDR1 is MNHNS and CDR2 SASEGT. V was clipped by 5 bases and J by 8 bases, with 15 bases between them. This CDR3 has 13 amino acids. The CDR3 sequence is CASSYSSGGEAFF. The CDR3 DNA sequence: TGTGCCAGCAGTTATTCATCGGGGGGGGAAGCTTTCTTT.

The CDR3 region has the DNA TGTGCCAGCAGCCCGAGCCATGAAAAACTGTTTTTT. This encodes CASSPSHEKLFF. The genes are TRBV9 and TRBJ1-4, with D unclear. CDR1 is SGDLS and CDR2 is YYNGEE in the germline V gene. The CDR3 length is 12 residues. V dropped 4 bases and J dropped 6 bases, with 7 bases sitting between them.

This clone has a single count. This chain uses TRBV15 with TRBJ2-1; D might be TRBD2 (5 bases). Trimming took 0 bases from V and 6 from J, leaving 12 bases between them. Per the germline V gene, CDR1 is LNHNV and CDR2 is YYDKDF (reference sequence). This CDR3 is 15 amino acids long. The CDR3 here is CATSRESRGSNEQFF. CDR3 DNA sequence: TGTGCCACCAGCAGAGAAAGTCGAGGGAGCAATGAGCAGTTCTTC.

This chain connects TRBV19 to TRBJ2-7; possible D gene TRBD2, 6 bases. The length of the CDR3 is 15 residues. V was trimmed by 1 base and J by 1 base, leaving 11 bases between them. Germline CDR1 reads LNHDA; CDR2 reads SQIVND (reference sequence). The CDR3 is CASSIAPGLSYEQYF. CDR3 bases: TGTGCCAGTAGTATAGCCCCAGGACTATCCTACGAGCAGTACTTC.

The CDR3 sequence: CASSLQVNTEAFF. The CDR3 DNA reads as TGTGCCAGCAGCCTCCAGGTTAACACTGAAGCTTTCTTT. V and J are TRBV11-3 and TRBJ1-1; D is unresolved. V was shortened by 5 bases and J by 2 bases, with 9 bases between the two germline ends. The germline gives CDR1 SGHNT, CDR2 YENEEA. This CDR3 spans 13 amino acids.

The chain joins TRBV5-6 to TRBJ2-3; 9 bases are shared with TRBD1. This CDR3 is 15 amino acids long. With V trimmed by 2 bases and J by 2 bases, 3 bases remained unmatched. Germline CDR1 and CDR2: SGHDT and YYEEEE. The CDR3 protein is CASSFRTGATDTQYF. In DNA form, the CDR3 reads TGTGCCAGCAGCTTTAGGACAGGGGCCACAGATACGCAGTATTTT. Based on the CDR3 plus reference TRBV5-6 and TRBJ2-3, the full variable domain is DAGVTQSPTHLIKTRGQQVTLRCSPKSGHDTVSWYQQALGQGPQFIFQYYEEEERQRGNFPDRFSGHQFPNYSSELNVNALLLGDSALYLCASSFRTGATDTQYFGPGTRLTVL.